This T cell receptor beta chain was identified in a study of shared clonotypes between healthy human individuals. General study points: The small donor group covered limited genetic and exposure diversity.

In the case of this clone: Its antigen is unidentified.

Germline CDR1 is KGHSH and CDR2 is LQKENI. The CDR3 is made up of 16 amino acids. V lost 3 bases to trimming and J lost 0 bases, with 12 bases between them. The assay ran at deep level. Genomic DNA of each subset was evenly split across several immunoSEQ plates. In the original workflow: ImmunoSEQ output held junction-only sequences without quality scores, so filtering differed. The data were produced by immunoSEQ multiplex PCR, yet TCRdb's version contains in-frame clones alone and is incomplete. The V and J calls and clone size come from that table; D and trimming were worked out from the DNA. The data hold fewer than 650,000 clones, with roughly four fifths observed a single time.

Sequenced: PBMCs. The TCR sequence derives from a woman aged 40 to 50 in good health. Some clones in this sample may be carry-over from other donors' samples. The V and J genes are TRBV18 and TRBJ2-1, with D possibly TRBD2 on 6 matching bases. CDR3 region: CASSPGGPSSYNEQFF. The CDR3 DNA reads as TGTGCCAGCTCACCGGGGGGACCAAGCTCCTACAATGAGCAGTTCTTC.